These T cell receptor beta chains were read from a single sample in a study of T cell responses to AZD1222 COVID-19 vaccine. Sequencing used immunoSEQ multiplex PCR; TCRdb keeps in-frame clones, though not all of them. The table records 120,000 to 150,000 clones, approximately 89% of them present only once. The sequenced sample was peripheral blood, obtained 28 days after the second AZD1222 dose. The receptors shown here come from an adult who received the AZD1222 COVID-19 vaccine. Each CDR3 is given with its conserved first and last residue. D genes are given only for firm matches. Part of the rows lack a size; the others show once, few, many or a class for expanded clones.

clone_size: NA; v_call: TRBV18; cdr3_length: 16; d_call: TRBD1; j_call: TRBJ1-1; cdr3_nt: TGTGCCAGCTCCTCCGGGACAGGGGTCATGAACACTGAAGCTTTCTTT; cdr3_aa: CASSSGTGVMNTEAFF
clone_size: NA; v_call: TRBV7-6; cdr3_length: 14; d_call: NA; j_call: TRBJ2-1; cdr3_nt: TGTGCCAGCAGCTTAAGAGGGTCCTACAATGAGCAGTTCTTC; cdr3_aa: CASSLRGSYNEQFF
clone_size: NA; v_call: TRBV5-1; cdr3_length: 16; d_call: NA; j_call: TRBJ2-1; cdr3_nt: TGCGCCAGCAGCTTGGCCAGGGAGGCGGGAAGATACGAGCAGTTCTTC; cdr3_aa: CASSLAREAGRYEQFF
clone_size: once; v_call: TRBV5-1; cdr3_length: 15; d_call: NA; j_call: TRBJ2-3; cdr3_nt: TGCGCCAGCAGCTCGGGGACTTCACTCACAGATACGCAGTATTTT; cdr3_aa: CASSSGTSLTDTQYF
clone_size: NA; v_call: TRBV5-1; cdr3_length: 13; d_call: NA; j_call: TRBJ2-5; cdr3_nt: TGCGCCAGCAGTGGGGTAACTCAAGAGACCCAGTACTTC; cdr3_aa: CASSGVTQETQYF
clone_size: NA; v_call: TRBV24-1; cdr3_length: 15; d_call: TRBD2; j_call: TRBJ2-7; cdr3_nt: TGTGCCACCAGTGATGGTAGCGGGAGTGCATACGAGCAGTACTTC; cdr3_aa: CATSDGSGSAYEQYF
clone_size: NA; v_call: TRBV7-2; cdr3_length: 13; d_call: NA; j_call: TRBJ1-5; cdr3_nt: TGTGCCAGCAGCTTAGCGGCCGGCCAGCCCCAGCATTTT; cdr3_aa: CASSLAAGQPQHF
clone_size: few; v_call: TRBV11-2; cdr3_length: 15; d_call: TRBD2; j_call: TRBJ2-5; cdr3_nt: TGTGCCAGCAGCCAGATACGGACGGGAGGGGAGACCCAGTACTTC; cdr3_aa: CASSQIRTGGETQYF
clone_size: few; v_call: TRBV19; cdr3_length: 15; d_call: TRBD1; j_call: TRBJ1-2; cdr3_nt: TGTGCCAGTAGTAAAGGGACAGGGGGCGCGTATGGCTACACCTTC; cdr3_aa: CASSKGTGGAYGYTF
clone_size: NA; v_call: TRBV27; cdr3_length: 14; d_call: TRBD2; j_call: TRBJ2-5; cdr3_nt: TGTGCCAGCAGCGAGACTAGCGGGAGGGAGACCCAGTACTTC; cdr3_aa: CASSETSGRETQYF
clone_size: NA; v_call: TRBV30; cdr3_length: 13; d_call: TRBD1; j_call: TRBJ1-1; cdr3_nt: TGTGCCTGGAGTGTACTTGGACAGGAGAGAGCTTTCTTT; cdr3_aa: CAWSVLGQERAFF
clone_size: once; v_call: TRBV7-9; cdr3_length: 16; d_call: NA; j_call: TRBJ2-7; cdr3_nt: TGTGCCAGCAGCTTAGCCGAAAGGGGTCCAACCTACGAGCAGTACTTC; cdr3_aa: CASSLAERGPTYEQYF